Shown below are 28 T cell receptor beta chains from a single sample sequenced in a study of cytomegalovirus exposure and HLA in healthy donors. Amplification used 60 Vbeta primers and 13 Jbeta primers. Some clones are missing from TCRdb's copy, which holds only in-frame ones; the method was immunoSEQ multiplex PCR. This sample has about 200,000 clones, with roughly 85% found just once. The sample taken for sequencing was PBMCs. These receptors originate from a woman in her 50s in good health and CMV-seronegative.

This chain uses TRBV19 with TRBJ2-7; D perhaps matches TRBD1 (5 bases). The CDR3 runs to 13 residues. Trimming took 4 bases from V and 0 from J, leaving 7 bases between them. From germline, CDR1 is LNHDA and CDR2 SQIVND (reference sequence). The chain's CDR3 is CASSTTASYEQYF. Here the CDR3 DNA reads TGTGCCAGTAGTACGACAGCCTCCTACGAGCAGTACTTC.

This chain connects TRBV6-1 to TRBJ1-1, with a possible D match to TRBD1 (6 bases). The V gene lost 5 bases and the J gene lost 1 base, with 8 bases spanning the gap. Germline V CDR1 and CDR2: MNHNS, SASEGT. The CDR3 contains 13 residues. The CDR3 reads CASSIQGNTEAFF. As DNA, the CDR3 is TGTGCCAGCAGTATACAGGGGAACACTGAAGCTTTCTTT.

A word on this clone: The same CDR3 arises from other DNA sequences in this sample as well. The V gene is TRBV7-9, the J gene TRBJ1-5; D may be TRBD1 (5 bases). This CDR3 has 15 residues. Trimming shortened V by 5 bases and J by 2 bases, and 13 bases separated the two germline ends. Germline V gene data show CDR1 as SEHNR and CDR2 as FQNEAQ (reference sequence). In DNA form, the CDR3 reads TGTGCCAGCAGCGTCGGCAGGGAAGGCAATCAGCCCCAGCATTTT. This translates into CASSVGREGNQPQHF.

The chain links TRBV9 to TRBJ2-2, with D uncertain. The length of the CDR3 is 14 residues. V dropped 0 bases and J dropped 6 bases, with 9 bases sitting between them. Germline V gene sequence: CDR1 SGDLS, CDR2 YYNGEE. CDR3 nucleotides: TGTGCCAGCAGCGTAGATCTGGGCTCCGGGGAGCTGTTTTTT. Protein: CASSVDLGSGELFF.

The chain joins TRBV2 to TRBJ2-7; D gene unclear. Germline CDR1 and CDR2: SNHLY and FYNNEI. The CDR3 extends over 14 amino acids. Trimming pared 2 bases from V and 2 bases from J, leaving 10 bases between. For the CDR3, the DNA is TGTGCCAGCAGTGAACGGGTAAGAACCTACGAGCAGTACTTC. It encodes CASSERVRTYEQYF.

In DNA, the CDR3 is TGTGCCAGCAGTTACGGGCGGGTGATGGACGAGCAGTACTTC. This encodes CASSYGRVMDEQYF. V gene TRBV6-6 combines with J gene TRBJ2-7; D might be TRBD2 (5 bases). The CDR3 loop spans 14 amino acids. Germline V gene data show CDR1 as MNHNY and CDR2 as SVGAGI (reference sequence). The V end was cut by 2 bases, the J end by 5 bases, with 13 bases between.

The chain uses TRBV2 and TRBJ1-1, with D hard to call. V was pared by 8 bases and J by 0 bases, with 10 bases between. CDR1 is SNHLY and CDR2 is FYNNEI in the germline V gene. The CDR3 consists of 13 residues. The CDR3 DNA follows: TGTGCCAGCCAGTGGGAGTTGAACACTGAAGCTTTCTTT. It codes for CASQWELNTEAFF.

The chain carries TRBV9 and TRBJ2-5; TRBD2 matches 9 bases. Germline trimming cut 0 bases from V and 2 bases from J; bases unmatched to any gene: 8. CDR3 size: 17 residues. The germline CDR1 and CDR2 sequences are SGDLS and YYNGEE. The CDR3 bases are TGTGCCAGCAGCGTAGCTGGCGGGAGGGGGACTCAAGAGACCCAGTACTTC. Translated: CASSVAGGRGTQETQYF.

CDR3 coding DNA: TGTGCCAGCAGTGCTACAGGGCCCACTGAAGCTTTCTTT. This translates into CASSATGPTEAFF. This chain joins TRBV28 and TRBJ1-1; D is possibly TRBD1 (6 bases). The V gene lost 5 bases and the J gene lost 4 bases, with 11 bases spanning the gap. CDR3 length equals 13 residues. The V gene's germline CDR1 is MDHEN and CDR2 SYDVKM.

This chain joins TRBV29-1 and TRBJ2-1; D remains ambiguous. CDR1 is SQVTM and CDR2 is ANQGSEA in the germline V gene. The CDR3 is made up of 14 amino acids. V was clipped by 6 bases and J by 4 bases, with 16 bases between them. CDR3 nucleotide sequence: TGCAGCGTCTCCGGGTTACCCGAGTACAATGAGCAGTTCTTC. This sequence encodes CSVSGLPEYNEQFF.

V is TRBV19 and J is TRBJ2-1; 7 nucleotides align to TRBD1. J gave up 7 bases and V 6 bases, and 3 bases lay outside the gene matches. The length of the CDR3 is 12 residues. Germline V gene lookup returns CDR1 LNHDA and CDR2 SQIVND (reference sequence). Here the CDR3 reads CASRTGMNEQFF. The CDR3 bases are TGTGCCAGTAGGACAGGGATGAATGAGCAGTTCTTC.

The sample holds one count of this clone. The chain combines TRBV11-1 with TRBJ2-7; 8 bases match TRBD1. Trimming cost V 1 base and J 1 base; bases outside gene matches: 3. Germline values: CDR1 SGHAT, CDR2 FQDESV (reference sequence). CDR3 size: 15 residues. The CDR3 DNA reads TGTGCCAGCAGCTTAGGGGGACAGGTATCCTACGAGCAGTACTTC. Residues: CASSLGGQVSYEQYF.

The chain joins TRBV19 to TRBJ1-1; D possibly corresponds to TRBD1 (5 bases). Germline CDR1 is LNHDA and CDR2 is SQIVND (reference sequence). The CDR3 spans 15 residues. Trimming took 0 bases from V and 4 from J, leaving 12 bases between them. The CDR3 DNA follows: TGTGCCAGTAGTATAGATGCGGGGACGGCCACTGAAGCTTTCTTT. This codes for CASSIDAGTATEAFF.

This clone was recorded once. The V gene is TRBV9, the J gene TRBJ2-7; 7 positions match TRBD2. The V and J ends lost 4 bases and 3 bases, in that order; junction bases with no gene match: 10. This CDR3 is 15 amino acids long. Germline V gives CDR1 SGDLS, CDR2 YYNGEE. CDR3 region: CASSLTGTTVYEQYF. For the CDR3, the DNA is TGTGCCAGCAGCTTAACCGGGACTACAGTCTACGAGCAGTACTTC.

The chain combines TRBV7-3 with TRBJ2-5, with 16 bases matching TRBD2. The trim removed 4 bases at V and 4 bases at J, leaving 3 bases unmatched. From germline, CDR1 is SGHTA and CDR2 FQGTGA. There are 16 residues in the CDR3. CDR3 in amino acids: CASSSGLAGGVETQYF. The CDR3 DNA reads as TGTGCCAGCAGCTCGGGACTAGCGGGAGGGGTAGAGACCCAGTACTTC.

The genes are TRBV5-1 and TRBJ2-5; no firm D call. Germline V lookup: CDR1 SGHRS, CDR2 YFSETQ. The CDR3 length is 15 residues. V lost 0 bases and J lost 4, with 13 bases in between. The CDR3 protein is CASSLGVGSGETQYF. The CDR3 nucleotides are TGCGCCAGCAGCTTGGGAGTAGGATCAGGAGAGACCCAGTACTTC.

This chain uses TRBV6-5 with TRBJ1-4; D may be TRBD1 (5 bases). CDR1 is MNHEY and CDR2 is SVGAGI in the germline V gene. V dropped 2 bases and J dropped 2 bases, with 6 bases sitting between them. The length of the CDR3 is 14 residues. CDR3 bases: TGTGCCAGCAGTTACGGGGGGACTAATGAAAAACTGTTTTTT. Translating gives CASSYGGTNEKLFF.

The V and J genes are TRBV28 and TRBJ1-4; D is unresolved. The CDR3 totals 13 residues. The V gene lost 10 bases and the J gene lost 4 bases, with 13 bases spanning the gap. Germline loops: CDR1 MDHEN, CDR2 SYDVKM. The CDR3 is CATQQQNNEKLFF. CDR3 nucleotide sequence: TGTGCCACCCAGCAACAGAATAATGAAAAACTGTTTTTT.

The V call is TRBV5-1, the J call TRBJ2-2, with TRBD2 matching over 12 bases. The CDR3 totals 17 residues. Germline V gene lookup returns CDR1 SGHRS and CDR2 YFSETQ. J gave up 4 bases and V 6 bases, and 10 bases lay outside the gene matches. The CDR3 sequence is CASTVGLAGFGTGELFF. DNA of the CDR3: TGCGCCAGCACGGTCGGACTAGCGGGATTTGGCACCGGGGAGCTGTTTTTT. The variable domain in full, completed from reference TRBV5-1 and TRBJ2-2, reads KAGVTQTPRYLIKTRGQQVTLSCSPISGHRSVSWYQQTPGQGLQFLFEYFSETQRNKGNFPGRFSGRQFSNSRSEMNVSTLELGDSALYLCASTVGLAGFGTGELFFGEGSRLTVL.

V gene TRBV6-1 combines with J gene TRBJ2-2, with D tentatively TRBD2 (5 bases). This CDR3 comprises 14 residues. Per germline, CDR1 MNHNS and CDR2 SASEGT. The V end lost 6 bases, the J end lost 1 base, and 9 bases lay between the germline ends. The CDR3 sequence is CASSPEGNTGELFF. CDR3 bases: TGTGCCAGCAGCCCCGAGGGGAACACCGGGGAGCTGTTTTTT.

For the CDR3, the DNA is TGCAGCGTTGGGGGCAGGTATTTCCACGAGCAGTACTTC. Its translation is CSVGGRYFHEQYF. The chain combines TRBV29-1 with TRBJ2-7; a possible D gene is TRBD1 (5 bases). Germline lookup yields CDR1 SQVTM and CDR2 ANQGSEA. CDR3 length: 13 amino acids. V was shortened by 4 bases and J by 5 bases, with 15 bases between the two germline ends.

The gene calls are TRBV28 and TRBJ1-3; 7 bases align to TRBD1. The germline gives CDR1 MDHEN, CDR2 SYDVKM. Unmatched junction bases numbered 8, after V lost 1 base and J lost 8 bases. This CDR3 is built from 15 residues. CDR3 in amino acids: CASSLLGQLRDTIYF. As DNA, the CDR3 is TGTGCCAGCAGTTTATTGGGACAGTTAAGGGACACCATATATTTT.

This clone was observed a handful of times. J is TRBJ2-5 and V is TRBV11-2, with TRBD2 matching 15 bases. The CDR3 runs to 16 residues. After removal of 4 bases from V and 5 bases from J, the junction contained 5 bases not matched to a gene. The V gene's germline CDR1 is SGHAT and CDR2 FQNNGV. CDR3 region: CASSSVGTSGRETQYF. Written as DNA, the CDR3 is TGTGCCAGCAGCTCGGTGGGGACTAGCGGGAGGGAGACCCAGTACTTC.

CDR3 loop: CATSGQGGAYEQYF. CDR3 DNA sequence: TGTGCCACCAGCGGACAGGGGGGAGCCTACGAGCAGTACTTC. The rearrangement links TRBV2 to TRBJ2-7, with 10 bases matching TRBD1. Germline assignment: CDR1 SNHLY and CDR2 FYNNEI. Trimming at V came to 10 bases and at J to 2 bases, leaving 8 bases not matched to a gene. CDR3 length: 14 residues.

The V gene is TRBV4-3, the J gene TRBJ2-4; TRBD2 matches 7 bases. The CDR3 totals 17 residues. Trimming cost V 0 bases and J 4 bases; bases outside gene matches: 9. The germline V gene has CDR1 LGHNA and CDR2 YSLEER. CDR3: CASSQDLRERGKNIQYF. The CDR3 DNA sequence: TGCGCCAGCAGCCAAGACCTTCGTGAGCGGGGTAAAAACATTCAGTACTTC.

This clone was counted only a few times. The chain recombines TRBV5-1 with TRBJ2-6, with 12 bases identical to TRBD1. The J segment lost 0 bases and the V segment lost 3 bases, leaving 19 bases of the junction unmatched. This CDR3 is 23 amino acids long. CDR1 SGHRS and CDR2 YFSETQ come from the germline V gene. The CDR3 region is CASSSPPGTGGAGAFSGANVLTF. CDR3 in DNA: TGCGCCAGCAGCTCACCCCCGGGGACAGGGGGCGCAGGGGCCTTCTCTGGGGCCAACGTCCTGACTTTC.

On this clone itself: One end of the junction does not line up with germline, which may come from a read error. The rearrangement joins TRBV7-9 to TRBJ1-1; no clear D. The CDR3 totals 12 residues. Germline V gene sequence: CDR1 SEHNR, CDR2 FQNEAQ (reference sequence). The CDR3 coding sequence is TGTTCCAGCAGCCTCAGTCGCACTGAAGCTTTCTTT. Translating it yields CSSSLSRTEAFF.

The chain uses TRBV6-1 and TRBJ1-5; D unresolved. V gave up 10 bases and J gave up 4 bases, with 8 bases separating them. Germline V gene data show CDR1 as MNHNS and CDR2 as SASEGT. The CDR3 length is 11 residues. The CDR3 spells CATEGNQPQHF. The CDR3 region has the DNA TGTGCCACGGAGGGAAATCAGCCCCAGCATTTT.